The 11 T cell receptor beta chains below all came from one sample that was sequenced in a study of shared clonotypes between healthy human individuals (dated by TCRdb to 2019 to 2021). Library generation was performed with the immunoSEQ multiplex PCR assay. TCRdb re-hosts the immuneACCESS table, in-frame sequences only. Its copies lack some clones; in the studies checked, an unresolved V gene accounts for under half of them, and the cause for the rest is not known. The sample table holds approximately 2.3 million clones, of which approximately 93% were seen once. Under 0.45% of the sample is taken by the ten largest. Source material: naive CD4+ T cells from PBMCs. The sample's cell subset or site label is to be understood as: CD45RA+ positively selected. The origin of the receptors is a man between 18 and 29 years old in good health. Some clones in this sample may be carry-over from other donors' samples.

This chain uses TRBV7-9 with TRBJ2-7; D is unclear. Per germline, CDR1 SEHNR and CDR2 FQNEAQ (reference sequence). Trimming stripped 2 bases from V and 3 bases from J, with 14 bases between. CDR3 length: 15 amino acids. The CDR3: CASSLSPINNYEQYF. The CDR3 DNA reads TGTGCCAGCAGCTTAAGCCCTATTAACAACTACGAGCAGTACTTC.

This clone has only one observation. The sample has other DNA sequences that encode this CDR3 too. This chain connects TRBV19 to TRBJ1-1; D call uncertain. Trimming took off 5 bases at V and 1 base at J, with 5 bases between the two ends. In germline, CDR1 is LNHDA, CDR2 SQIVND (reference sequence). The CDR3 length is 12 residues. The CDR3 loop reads CASSGRNTEAFF. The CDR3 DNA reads TGTGCCAGTAGTGGCAGGAACACTGAAGCTTTCTTT.

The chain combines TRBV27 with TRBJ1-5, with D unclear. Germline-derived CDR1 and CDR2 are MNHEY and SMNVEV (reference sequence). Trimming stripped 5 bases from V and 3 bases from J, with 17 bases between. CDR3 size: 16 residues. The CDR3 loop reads CASSPHGDRNNQPQHF. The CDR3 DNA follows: TGTGCCAGCAGTCCTCACGGGGATAGGAACAATCAGCCCCAGCATTTT.

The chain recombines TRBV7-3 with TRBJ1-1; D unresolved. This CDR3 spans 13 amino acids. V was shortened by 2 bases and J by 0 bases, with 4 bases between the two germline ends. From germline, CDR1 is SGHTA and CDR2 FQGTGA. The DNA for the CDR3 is TGTGCCAGCAGCTTACACATGAACACTGAAGCTTTCTTT. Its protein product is CASSLHMNTEAFF.

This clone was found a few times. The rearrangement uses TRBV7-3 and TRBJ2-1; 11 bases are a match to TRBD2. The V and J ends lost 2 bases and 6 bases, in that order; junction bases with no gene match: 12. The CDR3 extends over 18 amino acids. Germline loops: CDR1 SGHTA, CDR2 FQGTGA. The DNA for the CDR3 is TGTGCCAGCAGCTTATTGGGCCAACTAGCGGGAGTGGCCAATGAGCAGTTCTTC. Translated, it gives CASSLLGQLAGVANEQFF.

The CDR3 DNA follows: TGTGCCAGCAGTGAACCTGGGGTGGTGCACTATGGCTACACCTTC. The encoded protein is CASSEPGVVHYGYTF. This rearrangement joins TRBV25-1 to TRBJ1-2; no clear D gene. The CDR3 runs 15 residues. Looked up from germline, CDR1 is MGHDK and CDR2 is SYGVNS. Trimming left V 2 bases short and J 3 bases short, with 13 bases between.

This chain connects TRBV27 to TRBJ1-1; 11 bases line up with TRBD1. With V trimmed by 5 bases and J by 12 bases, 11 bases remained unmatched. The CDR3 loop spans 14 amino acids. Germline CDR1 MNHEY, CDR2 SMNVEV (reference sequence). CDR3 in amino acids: CASSRGQGERWPFF. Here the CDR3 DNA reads TGTGCCAGCAGTCGGGGACAGGGGGAAAGGTGGCCTTTCTTT.

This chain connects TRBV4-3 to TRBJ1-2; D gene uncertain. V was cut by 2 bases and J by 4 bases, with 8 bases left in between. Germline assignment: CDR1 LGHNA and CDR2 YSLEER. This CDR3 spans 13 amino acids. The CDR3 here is CASSQSGPYGYTF. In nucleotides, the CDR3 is TGCGCCAGCAGCCAATCAGGCCCCTATGGCTACACCTTC.

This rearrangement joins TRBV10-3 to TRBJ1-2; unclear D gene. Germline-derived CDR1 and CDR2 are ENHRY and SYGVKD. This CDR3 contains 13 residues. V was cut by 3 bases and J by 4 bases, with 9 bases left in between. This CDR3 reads CAISDLGSYGYTF. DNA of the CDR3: TGTGCCATCAGTGATTTAGGGTCCTATGGCTACACCTTC.

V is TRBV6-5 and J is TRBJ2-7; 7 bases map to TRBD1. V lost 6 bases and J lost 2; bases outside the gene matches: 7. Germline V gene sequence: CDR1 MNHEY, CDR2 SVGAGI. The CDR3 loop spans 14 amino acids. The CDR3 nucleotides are TGTGCCAGCAGCCCGACAGGGCAACCCTACGAGCAGTACTTC. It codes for CASSPTGQPYEQYF.

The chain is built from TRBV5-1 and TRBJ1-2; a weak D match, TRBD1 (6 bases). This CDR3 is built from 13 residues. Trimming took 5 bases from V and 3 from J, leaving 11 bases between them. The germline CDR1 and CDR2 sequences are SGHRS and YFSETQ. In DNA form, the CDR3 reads TGCGCCAGCAGGGACAGTGGGGACTATGGCTACACCTTC. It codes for CASRDSGDYGYTF.